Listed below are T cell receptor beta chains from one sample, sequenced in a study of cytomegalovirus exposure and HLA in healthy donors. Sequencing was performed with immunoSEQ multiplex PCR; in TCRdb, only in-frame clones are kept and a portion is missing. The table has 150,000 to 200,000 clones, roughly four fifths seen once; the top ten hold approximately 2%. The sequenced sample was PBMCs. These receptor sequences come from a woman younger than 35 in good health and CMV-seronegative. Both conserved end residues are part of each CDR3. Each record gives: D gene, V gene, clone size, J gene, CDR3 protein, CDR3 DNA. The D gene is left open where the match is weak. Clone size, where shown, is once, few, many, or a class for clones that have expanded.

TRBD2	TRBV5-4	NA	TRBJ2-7	CASSFASGSYEQYF	TGTGCCAGCAGCTTCGCTAGCGGCTCCTACGAGCAGTACTTC
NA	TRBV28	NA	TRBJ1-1	CASSSPRVGMNTEAFF	TGTGCCAGCAGTTCCCCCAGGGTGGGGATGAACACTGAAGCTTTCTTT
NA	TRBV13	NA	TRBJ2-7	CASSSAEGSAPLYEQYF	TGTGCCAGCAGCTCGGCCGAGGGTAGCGCACCTCTCTACGAGCAGTACTTC
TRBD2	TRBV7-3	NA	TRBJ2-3	CASSFTGLAGTDTQYF	TGTGCCAGCAGCTTCACTGGACTAGCGGGGACAGATACGCAGTATTTT
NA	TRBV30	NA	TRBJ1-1	CAWVPPLNTEAFF	TGTGCCTGGGTCCCCCCTTTGAACACTGAAGCTTTCTTT
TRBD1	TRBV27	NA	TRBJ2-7	CASSPHDRALYEQYF	TGTGCCAGCAGTCCGCACGACAGGGCGTTGTACGAGCAGTACTTC
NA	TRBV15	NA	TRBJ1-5	CATSSLEGAGRIQPQHF	TGTGCCACCAGCAGTTTAGAAGGGGCAGGGAGGATTCAGCCCCAGCATTTT
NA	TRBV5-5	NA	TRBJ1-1	CASSLQRGDIEAFF	TGTGCCAGCAGCTTGCAGCGGGGAGATATTGAAGCTTTCTTT
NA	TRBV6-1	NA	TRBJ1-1	CASTQGLFENTEAFF	TGTGCCAGCACCCAGGGACTCTTCGAGAACACTGAAGCTTTCTTT
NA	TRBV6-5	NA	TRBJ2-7	CASSYDRFSYEQYF	TGTGCCAGCAGTTACGACAGGTTCTCCTACGAGCAGTACTTC
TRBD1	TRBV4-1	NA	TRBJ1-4	CASSLTGTANEKLFF	TGCGCCAGCAGCCTGACCGGGACAGCTAATGAAAAACTGTTTTTT
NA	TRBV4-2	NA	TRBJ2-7	CASSQLREYEQYF	TGTGCCAGCAGCCAGCTGCGGGAATACGAGCAGTACTTC
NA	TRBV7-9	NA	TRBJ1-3	CASSHHGGVRRNTIYF	TGTGCCAGCAGCCATCATGGGGGGGTGAGGAGGAACACCATATATTTT
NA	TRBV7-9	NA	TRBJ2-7	CASSLGPQGNEQYF	TGTGCCAGCAGCTTAGGGCCCCAGGGGAACGAGCAGTACTTC
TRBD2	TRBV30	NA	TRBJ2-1	CACTLAGGYNEQFF	TGTGCCTGTACTCTAGCGGGGGGCTACAATGAGCAGTTCTTC
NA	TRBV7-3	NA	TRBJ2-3	CASSSRLTRADTQYF	TGTGCCAGCAGCTCACGACTGACTCGGGCAGATACGCAGTATTTT
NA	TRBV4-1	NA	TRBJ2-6	CASSLISQRWGTGANVLTF	TGCGCCAGCAGCCTCATTTCACAGCGGTGGGGAACTGGGGCCAACGTCCTGACTTTC
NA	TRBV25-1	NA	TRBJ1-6	CASSSAVGRKSPLHF	TGTGCCAGCAGTTCCGCAGTAGGGAGGAAATCACCCCTCCACTTT
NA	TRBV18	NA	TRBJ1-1	CASSPSAATTEAFF	TGTGCCAGCTCACCTTCAGCAGCGACGACTGAAGCTTTCTTT
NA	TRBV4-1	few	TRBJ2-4	CASSLEPSPRVDIQYF	TGCGCCAGCAGCCTCGAACCTTCTCCCCGGGTGGACATTCAGTACTTC
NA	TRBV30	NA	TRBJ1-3	CAWGPFRGTGNTIYF	TGTGCCTGGGGCCCATTCCGGGGAACTGGAAACACCATATATTTT
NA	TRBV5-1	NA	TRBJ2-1	CASSLVGEQFF	TGCGCCAGCAGCTTGGTCGGGGAGCAGTTCTTC
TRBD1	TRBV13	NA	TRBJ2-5	CASSTGTEQETQYF	TGTGCCAGCAGCACCGGGACAGAACAAGAGACCCAGTACTTC
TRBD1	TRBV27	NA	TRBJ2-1	CASTTPGTGGWVEQFF	TGTGCCAGCACTACTCCCGGGACAGGGGGCTGGGTTGAGCAGTTCTTC
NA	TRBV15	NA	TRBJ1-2	CATSRVRGASSGGYTF	TGTGCCACCAGCAGAGTCCGGGGGGCGAGTTCGGGTGGCTACACCTTC
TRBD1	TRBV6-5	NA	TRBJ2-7	CASSYEGQGFEQYF	TGTGCCAGCAGTTACGAGGGACAGGGTTTCGAGCAGTACTTC
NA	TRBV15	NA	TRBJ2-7	CATSRLSGTSYEQYF	TGTGCCACCAGCAGACTCTCCGGGACTTCCTACGAGCAGTACTTC
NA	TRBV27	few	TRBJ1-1	CASSLAGASDTEAFF	TGTGCCAGCAGCCTGGCAGGGGCGTCAGACACTGAAGCTTTCTTT
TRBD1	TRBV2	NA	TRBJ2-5	CASSQGQGRETQYF	TGTGCCAGCAGTCAGGGACAGGGGAGAGAGACCCAGTACTTC
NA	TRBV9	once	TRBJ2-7	CASSVGGGLTYEQYF	TGTGCCAGCAGCGTAGGGGGGGGCTTGACCTACGAGCAGTACTTC
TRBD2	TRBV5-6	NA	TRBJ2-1	CASSFSGGGISYNEQFF	TGTGCCAGCAGCTTTTCTGGCGGGGGGATCTCCTACAATGAGCAGTTCTTC
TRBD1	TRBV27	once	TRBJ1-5	CASSYRGLNQPQHF	TGTGCCAGCAGTTATAGGGGGCTCAATCAGCCCCAGCATTTT
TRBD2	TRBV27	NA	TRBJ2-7	CASSLSSGLAGVSEQYF	TGTGCCAGCAGTTTATCGTCGGGACTAGCGGGAGTATCGGAGCAGTACTTC
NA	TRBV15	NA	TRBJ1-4	CATSRGDSATNEKLFF	TGTGCCACCAGCAGAGGTGACAGTGCAACTAATGAAAAACTGTTTTTT
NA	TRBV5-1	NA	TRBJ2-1	CASSLRRGFYEQFF	TGCGCCAGCAGCCTGAGGAGAGGCTTCTATGAGCAGTTCTTC
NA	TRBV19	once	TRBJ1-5	CASRSSNQPQHF	TGTGCCAGTAGGAGTAGCAATCAGCCCCAGCATTTT
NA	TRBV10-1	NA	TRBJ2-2	CASSEGSDRDTGELFF	TGCGCCAGCAGTGAGGGGTCAGACCGGGACACCGGGGAGCTGTTTTTT
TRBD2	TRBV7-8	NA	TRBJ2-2	CASSLSWGTSDNTGELFF	TGTGCCAGCAGCTTATCCTGGGGGACTAGCGACAACACCGGGGAGCTGTTTTTT
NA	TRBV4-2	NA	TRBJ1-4	CASSRKGEANEKLFF	TGTGCCAGCAGCCGAAAAGGGGAGGCTAATGAAAAACTGTTTTTT
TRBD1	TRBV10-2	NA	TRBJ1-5	CASSEGGAQPQHF	TGCGCCAGCAGTGAAGGGGGCGCTCAGCCCCAGCATTTT
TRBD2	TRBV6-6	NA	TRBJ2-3	CASSSDLAEDTDTQYF	TGTGCCAGCAGTTCCGATCTAGCGGAGGACACAGATACGCAGTATTTT
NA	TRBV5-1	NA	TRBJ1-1	CASSSNLQMSAFF	TGCGCCAGCAGCTCAAATCTACAGATGTCAGCTTTCTTT
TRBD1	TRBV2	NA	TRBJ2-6	CASSQDRVKGANVLTF	TGTGCCAGCAGCCAAGACAGGGTGAAAGGGGCCAACGTCCTGACTTTC